Listed below are T cell receptor beta chains from one sample, sequenced in a study of T cells in Graves' hyperthyroidism and ophthalmopathy. MiXCR, applied by TCRdb to the multiplex PCR reads, yields one record per CDR3 protein. The sample comprises more than 500,000 distinct CDR3 sequences, roughly 15% of which are singletons, and approximately 4.2% rests with the top ten. Sequencing input: blood. All receptors come from a woman in her forties with Graves' ophthalmopathy. Both conserved end residues are part of each CDR3. D genes are given only for firm matches. Size values are once, few and many counts, or a class for expanded clones, and some rows have none.

J,D,V,size,CDR3,DNA
TRBJ1-1,.,TRBV20-1,many,CSARLNTEAFF,TGCAGTGCTAGATTGAACACTGAAGCTTTCTTT
TRBJ2-7,.,TRBV27,.,CASSGGLSLYEQYF,TGTGCCAGCAGTGGCGGACTCAGCCTGTACGAGCAGTACTTC
TRBJ1-1,.,TRBV20-1,many,CSARDSGQLNTEAFF,TGCAGTGCTAGAGATAGCGGGCAACTTAACACTGAAGCTTTCTTT
TRBJ2-7,TRBD2,TRBV15,many,CATSGDTSGSIHEQYF,TGTGCCACCAGCGGGGATACTAGCGGGAGTATCCACGAGCAGTACTTC
TRBJ2-7,TRBD2,TRBV20-1,many,CSATAGVGGYEQYF,TGCAGTGCTACAGCGGGAGTAGGGGGCTACGAGCAGTACTTC
TRBJ2-7,.,TRBV11-2,few,CASSLVSGISYEQYF,TGTGCCAGCAGCTTAGTCTCCGGGATCTCCTACGAGCAGTACTTC
TRBJ1-5,TRBD1,TRBV4-2,.,CASSQDRGQGGGPQHF,TGTGCCAGCAGCCAAGATAGAGGACAGGGTGGAGGGCCCCAGCATTTT
TRBJ2-2,.,TRBV3-1,many,CASSQESHTGELFF,TGTGCCAGCAGCCAAGAATCTCATACCGGGGAGCTGTTTTTT
TRBJ1-3,.,TRBV29-1,many,CSVGGTSGNTIYF,TGCAGCGTTGGAGGGACCTCTGGAAACACCATATATTTT
TRBJ2-7,TRBD1,TRBV7-9,many,CASSWPGGGEQYF,TGTGCCAGCAGCTGGCCAGGGGGCGGCGAGCAGTACTTC
TRBJ1-5,.,TRBV20-1,many,CSAIPRGRNQPQHF,TGCAGTGCCATCCCACGGGGGCGCAATCAGCCCCAGCATTTT
TRBJ2-7,TRBD2,TRBV12-3/TRBV12-4,.,CASSQDSGTDDEQYF,TGTGCCAGCAGCCAGGATAGCGGGACGGACGACGAGCAGTACTTC
TRBJ1-1,.,TRBV7-9,.,CASSLAPGTEAFF,TGTGCCAGCAGCTTAGCGCCGGGGACTGAAGCTTTCTTT
TRBJ2-3,.,TRBV10-2,.,CASTEGPNTDTQYF,TGCGCCAGCACCGAAGGGCCAAACACAGATACGCAGTATTTT
TRBJ1-5,.,TRBV3-1,few,CASSQAVYQPQHF,TGTGCCAGCAGCCAAGCGGTTTATCAGCCCCAGCATTTT
TRBJ2-7,.,TRBV2,few,CAGSRTDTGYEQYF,TGTGCCGGGTCCAGGACGGACACCGGCTACGAGCAGTACTTC
TRBJ2-5,.,TRBV6-5,many,CASTKSGEETQYF,TGTGCCAGCACCAAGTCAGGGGAAGAGACCCAGTACTTC
TRBJ2-3,TRBD1,TRBV6-2/TRBV6-3,few,CASSYLGQGSDTQYF,TGTGCCAGCAGTTACCTGGGACAGGGGTCAGATACGCAGTATTTT
TRBJ1-1,.,TRBV6-1,many,CASSEFPHTEAFF,TGTGCCAGCAGTGAATTTCCCCACACTGAAGCTTTCTTT
TRBJ2-2,TRBD2,TRBV11-2,.,CASSSGTRAVDTGELFF,TGTGCCAGCAGCTCCGGGACTAGGGCGGTAGACACCGGGGAGCTGTTTTTT
TRBJ1-1,.,TRBV24-1,many,CATSDSGEANTEAFF,TGTGCCACCAGTGATTCAGGGGAGGCGAACACTGAAGCTTTCTTT
TRBJ1-2,TRBD1,TRBV20-1,many,CSARAGTGVFAYTF,TGCAGTGCCAGAGCCGGGACAGGGGTATTTGCCTACACCTTC
TRBJ2-7,TRBD2,TRBV20-1,.,CSAQSGLAVTYEQYF,TGCAGTGCTCAATCGGGGCTAGCGGTCACCTACGAGCAGTACTTC
TRBJ2-5,TRBD1,TRBV29-1,many,CSARTDRGTKTQYF,TGCAGCGCCAGGACCGACAGGGGAACAAAGACCCAGTACTTC
TRBJ2-4,.,TRBV11-2,many,CASSFGGSNNVQYF,TGTGCCAGCAGCTTCGGAGGCTCCAACAACGTTCAGTACTTC
TRBJ2-7,TRBD1,TRBV6-5,many,CASSYSQGATYEQYF,TGTGCCAGCAGTTACTCGCAGGGGGCCACCTACGAGCAGTACTTC
TRBJ2-1,.,TRBV20-1,few,CSARSGLDNEQFF,TGCAGTGCTAGATCGGGACTGGACAATGAGCAGTTCTTC
TRBJ2-7,TRBD1,TRBV10-3,many,CAIQNRGTGLYEQYF,TGTGCCATCCAGAACAGGGGGACAGGGCTCTACGAGCAGTACTTC
TRBJ1-4,.,TRBV12-3/TRBV12-4,few,CASSLSSATNEKLFF,TGTGCCAGCAGTTTATCGTCTGCAACTAATGAAAAACTGTTTTTT
TRBJ2-7,TRBD1,TRBV28,many,CASSLRAGGSYEQYF,TGTGCCAGCAGTTTAAGGGCAGGGGGATCCTACGAGCAGTACTTC
TRBJ1-2,.,TRBV19,many,CASSIVDNYGYTF,TGTGCCAGTAGTATCGTGGACAACTATGGCTACACCTTC
TRBJ2-5,TRBD1,TRBV7-2,many,CASSLRRGGDGGETQYF,TGTGCCAGCAGCCTAAGACGAGGGGGCGATGGAGGAGAGACCCAGTACTTC
TRBJ2-7,.,TRBV6-2/TRBV6-3,few,CASRVRAAPYEQYF,TGTGCCAGCAGAGTAAGGGCCGCCCCCTACGAGCAGTACTTC
TRBJ1-6,.,TRBV12-3/TRBV12-4,many,CASTELGDNSPLRF,TGTGCCAGCACCGAGTTAGGGGATAATTCACCCCTCCGCTTT
TRBJ2-5,TRBD2,TRBV20-1,.,CSAIPQREVQETQYF,TGCAGTGCTATTCCCCAGCGGGAGGTCCAAGAGACCCAGTACTTC
TRBJ2-1,TRBD2,TRBV29-1,few,CSAGTSEYNEQFF,TGCAGCGCCGGGACTAGCGAGTACAATGAGCAGTTCTTC
TRBJ1-2,TRBD1,TRBV7-2,.,CASRGQGASGGYTF,TGTGCCAGCCGGGGACAGGGGGCGTCGGGTGGCTACACCTTC
TRBJ1-2,.,TRBV6-1,many,CASSEAGVGGDYGYTF,TGTGCCAGCAGTGAAGCGGGGGTCGGAGGGGACTATGGCTACACCTTC
TRBJ2-5,TRBD2,TRBV29-1,many,CSALRGYQETQYF,TGCAGCGCCCTGCGGGGGTACCAAGAGACCCAGTACTTC
TRBJ2-4,.,TRBV27,few,CASRADYGKNIQYF,TGTGCCAGCAGGGCTGACTACGGCAAAAACATTCAGTACTTC
TRBJ1-2,.,TRBV10-3,many,CAISEEGVSYGYTF,TGTGCCATCAGTGAGGAGGGGGTGAGCTATGGCTACACCTTC
TRBJ2-2,.,TRBV30,many,CAWSVLGDPGELFF,TGTGCCTGGAGTGTACTGGGGGATCCCGGGGAGCTGTTTTTT
TRBJ1-6,.,TRBV28,few,CASTQSASPLHF,TGTGCCAGCACCCAGTCGGCTTCACCCCTCCACTTT
TRBJ2-7,.,TRBV7-9,many,CASSLGQGEPYEQYF,TGTGCCAGCAGCTTAGGCCAGGGCGAACCCTACGAGCAGTACTTC
TRBJ1-1,TRBD1,TRBV5-1,many,CASSLAGQVMNTEAFF,TGCGCCAGCAGCTTGGCCGGACAGGTGATGAACACTGAAGCTTTCTTT
TRBJ2-2,TRBD1,TRBV5-1,many,CASSLAIGQGNPGELFF,TGCGCCAGCAGCTTGGCCATTGGACAGGGAAACCCCGGGGAGCTGTTTTTT
TRBJ1-2,.,TRBV28,many,CASSPTPPGTNYGYTF,TGTGCCAGCAGTCCCACCCCGCCAGGCACTAACTATGGCTACACCTTC
TRBJ2-5,TRBD2,TRBV28,many,CASRGGGSLKTQYF,TGTGCCAGCAGAGGCGGGGGGTCTTTAAAGACCCAGTACTTC
TRBJ2-7,.,TRBV6-5,many,CASSYSLAGSEQYF,TGTGCCAGCAGTTACTCCTTAGCAGGATCCGAGCAGTACTTC
TRBJ2-7,.,TRBV11-2,.,CASSTERVGYEQYF,TGTGCCAGCAGCACGGAACGGGTAGGGTACGAGCAGTACTTC
TRBJ1-2,.,TRBV12-3/TRBV12-4,many,CASSSYRAPYGYTF,TGTGCCAGCAGTTCCTACAGGGCCCCCTATGGCTACACCTTC
TRBJ2-7,.,TRBV27,many,CASSPTGEGSYEQYF,TGTGCCAGCAGCCCCACAGGGGAGGGGTCCTACGAGCAGTACTTC
TRBJ2-5,TRBD1,TRBV4-1,many,CASGQLQGEETQYF,TGCGCCAGCGGCCAGCTACAGGGGGAGGAGACCCAGTACTTC
TRBJ2-2,.,TRBV3-1,few,CASSFATSGPGELFF,TGTGCCAGCAGCTTCGCCACAAGCGGGCCCGGGGAGCTGTTTTTT
TRBJ1-2,.,TRBV6-1,many,CASGETGGVYGYTF,TGTGCCAGCGGGGAGACGGGGGGCGTCTATGGCTACACCTTC
TRBJ2-3,.,TRBV15,few,CATSRGGETDTQYF,TGTGCCACCAGCAGAGGGGGGGAGACAGATACGCAGTATTTT
TRBJ1-5,.,TRBV2,.,CASSAPPGETQYFGPGQPQHF,.